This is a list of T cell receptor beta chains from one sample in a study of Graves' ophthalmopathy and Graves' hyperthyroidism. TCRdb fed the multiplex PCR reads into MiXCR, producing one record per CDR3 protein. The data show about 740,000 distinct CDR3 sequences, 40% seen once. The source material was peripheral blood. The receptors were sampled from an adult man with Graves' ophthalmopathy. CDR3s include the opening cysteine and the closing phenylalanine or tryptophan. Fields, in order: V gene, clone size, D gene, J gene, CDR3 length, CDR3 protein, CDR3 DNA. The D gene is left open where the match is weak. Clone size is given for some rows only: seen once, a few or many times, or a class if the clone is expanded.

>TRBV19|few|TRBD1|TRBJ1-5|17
CASSILRDRGSNQPQHF
TGTGCCAGTAGTATACTAAGGGACAGGGGATCCAATCAGCCCCAGCATTTT
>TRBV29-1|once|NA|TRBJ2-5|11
CSLGPGETQYF
TGCAGCTTAGGACCCGGGGAGACCCAGTACTTC
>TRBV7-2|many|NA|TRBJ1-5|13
CASSIRTDQPQHF
TGTGCCAGCAGCATCCGGACAGATCAGCCCCAGCATTTT
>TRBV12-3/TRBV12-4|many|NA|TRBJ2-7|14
CASSLWEGDYEQYF
TGTGCCAGCAGTTTGTGGGAGGGGGACTACGAGCAGTACTTC
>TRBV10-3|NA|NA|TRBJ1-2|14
CASRRTTRNYGYTF
TGTGCCAGCAGAAGAACGACGCGGAACTATGGCTACACCTTC
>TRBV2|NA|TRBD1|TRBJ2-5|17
CASSYLGQTLYQETQYF
TGTGCCAGCAGTTACTTGGGACAGACATTGTACCAAGAGACCCAGTACTTC
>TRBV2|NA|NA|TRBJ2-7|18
CASSEGVGRSNRGYEQYF
TGTGCCAGCAGTGAAGGAGTGGGCAGGTCGAACCGCGGCTACGAGCAGTACTTC
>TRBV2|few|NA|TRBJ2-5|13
CASSPILRGTQYF
TGTGCCAGCAGTCCGATCCTGAGGGGGACCCAGTACTTC
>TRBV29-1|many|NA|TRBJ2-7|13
CSVGRGSGYEQYF
TGCAGCGTTGGCAGGGGTTCCGGCTACGAGCAGTACTTC
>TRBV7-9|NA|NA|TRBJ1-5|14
CASSLLSGSQPQHF
TGCGCCAGCAGCCTCCTATCAGGGTCTCAGCCCCAGCATTTT
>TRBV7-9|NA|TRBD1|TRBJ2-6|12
CASSQQGVGETF
TGTGCCAGCAGCCAACAGGGGGTAGGAGAGACTTTC
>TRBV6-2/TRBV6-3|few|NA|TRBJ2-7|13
CASTFSGSYEQYF
TGTGCCAGCACTTTTTCAGGGAGCTACGAGCAGTACTTC
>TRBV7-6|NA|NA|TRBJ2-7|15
CASSLDTIGDYEQYF
TGTGCCAGCAGCTTAGATACTATCGGCGATTACGAGCAGTACTTC
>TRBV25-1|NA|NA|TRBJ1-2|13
CASNRVEEGGYTF
TGTGCCAGCAACAGGGTTGAGGAGGGTGGCTACACCTTC
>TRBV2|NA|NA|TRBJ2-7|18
CASSESVRASRVSYEQYF
TGTGCCAGCAGTGAATCTGTAAGGGCTAGCCGAGTCTCCTACGAGCAGTACTTC
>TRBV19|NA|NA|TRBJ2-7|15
CASSASNLGGLEQYF
TGTGCCAGTAGTGCCTCAAACTTGGGCGGCCTCGAGCAGTACTTC
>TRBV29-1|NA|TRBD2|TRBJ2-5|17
CSVATSGGAGVGETQYF
TGCAGCGTGGCGACTAGCGGGGGGGCCGGGGTCGGAGAGACCCAGTACTTC
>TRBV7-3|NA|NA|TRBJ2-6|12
CASSLGVNVLTF
TGTGCCAGCAGCTTGGGGGTCAACGTCCTGACTTTC
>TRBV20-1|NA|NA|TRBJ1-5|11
CSARSAQPQHF
TGCAGTGCTAGATCCGCACAGCCCCAGCATTTT